Only a few counts were recorded for the clone carrying this T cell receptor (beta chain). Its target is not known. The data were taken from a study of T cell clonotyping in hematopoietic cell transplantation. Points from the study as a whole: Higher Inverse Simpson Index values in graft donor and pretransplant recipient predicted broader posttransplant TCR diversity.

Sequencing used immunoSEQ multiplex PCR; TCRdb keeps in-frame clones, though not all of them. This table holds around 12,000 clones, around 74% found once. Trimming stripped 5 bases from V and 5 bases from J, with 22 bases between. CDR1 and CDR2 from the germline V gene are WNHNN and SYGVQD (reference sequence). The CDR3 sequence is 18 residues long. The TCR comes from a male patient aged 60 to 75 who had an allogeneic stem cell transplant from an unrelated donor, so the T cells may come from the graft donor. Some clones in this sample may be carry-over from other donors' samples. The chain carries TRBV10-1 and TRBJ2-6; D gene unclear. Sequenced material: peripheral blood mononuclear cells, taken 180 days after allogeneic stem cell transplant. The CDR3 region is CASSKGRDAQSRANVLTF. The CDR3, as DNA: TGCGCCAGCAGTAAAGGCCGAGATGCACAAAGTCGGGCCAACGTCCTGACTTTC.